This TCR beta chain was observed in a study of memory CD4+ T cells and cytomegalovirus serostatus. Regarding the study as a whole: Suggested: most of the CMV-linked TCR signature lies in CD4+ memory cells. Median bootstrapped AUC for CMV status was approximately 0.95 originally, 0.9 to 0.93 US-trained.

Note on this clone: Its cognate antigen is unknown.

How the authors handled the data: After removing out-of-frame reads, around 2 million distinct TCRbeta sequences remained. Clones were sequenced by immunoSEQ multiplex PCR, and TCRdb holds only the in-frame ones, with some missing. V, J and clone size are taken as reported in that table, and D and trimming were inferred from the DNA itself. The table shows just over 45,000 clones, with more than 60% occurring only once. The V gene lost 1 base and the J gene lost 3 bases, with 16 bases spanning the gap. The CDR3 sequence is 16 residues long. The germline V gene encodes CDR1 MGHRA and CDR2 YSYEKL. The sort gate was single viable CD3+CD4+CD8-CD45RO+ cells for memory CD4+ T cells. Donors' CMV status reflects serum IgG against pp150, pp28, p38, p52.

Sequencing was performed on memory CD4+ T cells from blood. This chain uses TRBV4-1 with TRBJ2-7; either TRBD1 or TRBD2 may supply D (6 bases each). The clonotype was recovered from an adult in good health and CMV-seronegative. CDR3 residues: CASSQGGASRGYEQYF. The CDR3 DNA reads TGCGCCAGCAGCCAAGGGGGGGCATCAAGGGGCTACGAGCAGTACTTC.